Here is one T cell receptor (beta chain) with its context. Antigen unknown. The PCR made use of 60 Vbeta and 13 Jbeta primers. Profiled with immunoSEQ multiplex PCR; TCRdb holds only in-frame clones, not every one. The sample has roughly 100,000 clones, over 55% seen once. This record belongs to a study of cytomegalovirus exposure and HLA in healthy donors. Study background: Unique TCRs numbering roughly 85 million, obtained from HLA-typed donors, made up an early data release. Study-wide findings and caveats: Researchers reported in a later analysis that a missense DCLRE1C variant was tied to TCR beta V- and J-gene trimming.

This CDR3 is built from 13 residues. The sequence derives from a female donor in good health and CMV-seronegative. The chain joins TRBV12-1 to TRBJ2-7; the table's D call TRBD1 went unverified against the DNA. TRBV12-1 corresponds to a pseudogene. The sample taken for sequencing was PBMCs. The CDR3 is CASSFDKTYEQYF. CDR3 nucleotide sequence: TGTGCCAGCAGCTTCGACAAGACCTACGAGCAGTACTTC.